The 30 T cell receptor beta chains below come from one sample, sequenced in a study of T cell responses to AZD1222 COVID-19 vaccine. Here immunoSEQ multiplex PCR was the method, and the copy in TCRdb shows in-frame clones only, minus some. The table has 99,000 or so clones, 88% seen once; the top ten hold about 9.3%. The starting material was peripheral blood, obtained on day 0 of AZD1222 vaccination. These receptors were taken from an adult in good health.

The V gene is TRBV28, the J gene TRBJ1-5, with no clear D. V was shortened by 5 bases and J by 7 bases, with 12 bases between the two germline ends. Germline CDR1 is MDHEN and CDR2 is SYDVKM. The CDR3 contains 13 residues. The CDR3 coding sequence is TGTGCCAGCAGTCGTCCGGAGCCGCAGCCCCAGCATTTT. Amino acids: CASSRPEPQPQHF.

The chain combines TRBV27 with TRBJ1-2; TRBD1 is a possible D gene (6 bases). The V end was cut by 4 bases, the J end by 8 bases, with 14 bases between. The CDR3 has 13 residues. In germline, CDR1 is MNHEY, CDR2 SMNVEV (reference sequence). The CDR3 bases are TGTGCCAGCAGTTCCCAGGGGTTTGGGGGCTACACCTTC. It specifies CASSSQGFGGYTF.

The gene calls are TRBV18 and TRBJ2-7; perhaps D is TRBD1 or TRBD2 (5 bases each). This CDR3 contains 14 residues. Germline V gives CDR1 KGHSH, CDR2 LQKENI. The V gene lost 8 bases and the J gene lost 1 base, with 15 bases spanning the gap. The CDR3 DNA reads as TGTGCCAGCCTCCGGGACGCTTCTTCCTACGAGCAGTACTTC. Translated, it gives CASLRDASSYEQYF.

The chain uses TRBV4-2 and TRBJ2-3; D unclear. The germline V gene encodes CDR1 LGHNA and CDR2 YNFKEQ. The CDR3 has 16 residues. The V end lost 2 bases, the J end lost 1 base, and 13 bases lay between the germline ends. The CDR3 protein is CASSQYPSAGTDTQYF. DNA for the CDR3: TGTGCCAGCAGCCAATACCCGAGCGCTGGCACAGATACGCAGTATTTT.

This clone was seen only a few times. The chain employs TRBV11-2 and TRBJ1-4; unclear D gene. Germline values: CDR1 SGHAT, CDR2 FQNNGV. There are 16 residues in the CDR3. Deletions cut 1 base from V and 4 bases from J, with 13 bases between. The CDR3: CASSLGLSLGNEKLFF. CDR3 coding DNA: TGTGCCAGCAGCTTAGGGTTGTCGTTGGGTAATGAAAAACTGTTTTTT.

J is TRBJ2-1 and V is TRBV5-1; 10 nucleotides align to TRBD2. The CDR3 covers 15 residues. Germline trimming cut 5 bases from V and 8 bases from J; bases unmatched to any gene: 10. Germline V CDR1 and CDR2: SGHRS, YFSETQ. The CDR3: CASRPGLAELDEQFF. In DNA form, the CDR3 reads TGCGCCAGCAGACCAGGACTAGCGGAACTCGATGAGCAGTTCTTC. Combining the CDR3 with reference TRBV5-1 and TRBJ2-1 gives the whole variable domain KAGVTQTPRYLIKTRGQQVTLSCSPISGHRSVSWYQQTPGQGLQFLFEYFSETQRNKGNFPGRFSGRQFSNSRSEMNVSTLELGDSALYLCASRPGLAELDEQFFGPGTRLTVL.

The CDR3 bases are TGTGCCTGGAGTTTCGCCGATGGCCGAGGCACTGAAGCTTTCTTT. Translation gives CAWSFADGRGTEAFF. The chain joins TRBV30 to TRBJ1-1; D not certain. The germline gives CDR1 GTSNPN, CDR2 SVGIG (reference sequence). The V end was cut by 2 bases, the J end by 4 bases, with 17 bases between. The CDR3 is 15 residues long.

This chain connects TRBV19 to TRBJ1-2, with TRBD1 matching 7 bases. CDR3 size: 14 residues. CDR1 and CDR2 (germline): LNHDA, SQIVND (reference sequence). V shed 11 bases and J 3 bases; nucleotides not matched to a gene: 12. The CDR3: CASGTDGSYYGYTF. For the CDR3, the DNA is TGTGCCTCTGGGACAGACGGGTCCTACTATGGCTACACCTTC.

The genes are TRBV5-1 and TRBJ2-7, with TRBD1 matching 8 bases. V shed 4 bases, J shed 3 bases, and the junction held 6 bases outside the gene matches. The CDR3 spans 14 residues. The germline gives CDR1 SGHRS, CDR2 YFSETQ. This CDR3 reads CASSRPGQVYEQYF. The CDR3 bases are TGCGCCAGCAGCCGCCCGGGACAGGTCTACGAGCAGTACTTC.

This chain connects TRBV27 to TRBJ2-7, with a possible D match to TRBD1 (6 bases). Trimming left V 5 bases short and J 3 bases short, with 14 bases between. This CDR3 has 14 amino acids. Germline-derived CDR1 and CDR2 are MNHEY and SMNVEV (reference sequence). CDR3 loop: CASSPRTAGYEQYF. The CDR3, as DNA: TGTGCCAGCAGTCCCCGGACAGCAGGCTACGAGCAGTACTTC.

The gene calls are TRBV19 and TRBJ1-5; a weak D match, TRBD1 (5 bases). The CDR3 runs to 14 residues. V dropped 3 bases and J dropped 7 bases, with 13 bases sitting between them. Looked up from germline, CDR1 is LNHDA and CDR2 is SQIVND (reference sequence). CDR3 coding DNA: TGTGCCAGTAGTATCCCGGCAGGGCAACAGCCCCAGCATTTT. Residues: CASSIPAGQQPQHF. Using reference TRBV19 and TRBJ1-5 for the parts outside the CDR3, the full variable domain is DGGITQSPKYLFRKEGQNVTLSCEQNLNHDAMYWYRQDPGQGLRLIYYSQIVNDFQKGDIAEGYSVSREKKESFPLTVTSAQKNPTAFYLCASSIPAGQQPQHFGDGTRLSIL.

V usage is TRBV7-9 and J usage is TRBJ2-7, with a weak D call TRBD1 (5 bases). This CDR3 has 14 amino acids. Germline V gene data show CDR1 as SEHNR and CDR2 as FQNEAQ (reference sequence). Trimming took off 3 bases at V and 0 bases at J, with 9 bases between the two ends. CDR3 DNA: TGTGCCAGCAGCTTCCGTCAGGGCTCCTACGAGCAGTACTTC. Amino acids: CASSFRQGSYEQYF.

V usage is TRBV4-3 and J usage is TRBJ1-1; no definite D call. The germline V and J ends were trimmed by 0 bases and 5 bases, with 13 bases remaining between them. The CDR3 loop spans 15 amino acids. Germline V lookup: CDR1 LGHNA, CDR2 YSLEER. The CDR3 is CASSQDRFATTEAFF. In DNA, the CDR3 is TGCGCCAGCAGCCAAGATAGGTTCGCAACAACTGAAGCTTTCTTT.

This chain links TRBV28 with TRBJ2-1, with 7 positions matching TRBD2. The CDR3 runs 12 residues. Germline V lookup: CDR1 MDHEN, CDR2 SYDVKM. The trim removed 5 bases at V and 14 bases at J, leaving 9 bases unmatched. The CDR3 protein is CASSPGLDLEFF. The CDR3, as DNA: TGTGCCAGCAGTCCCGGACTAGATTTGGAGTTCTTC.

V gene TRBV7-9 combines with J gene TRBJ1-1; D unclear. This CDR3 contains 15 residues. Germline loops: CDR1 SEHNR, CDR2 FQNEAQ (reference sequence). Deletions cut 1 base from V and 5 bases from J, with 14 bases between. CDR3 residues: CASSLDGERGTEAFF. CDR3 sequence (DNA): TGTGCCAGCAGCTTAGACGGGGAACGTGGAACTGAAGCTTTCTTT.

This clone was seen a handful of times. The chain couples TRBV29-1 to TRBJ1-1; TRBD1 is a possible D gene (6 bases). This CDR3 comprises 14 residues. CDR1 and CDR2 (germline): SQVTM, ANQGSEA. V dropped 7 bases and J dropped 0 bases, with 15 bases sitting between them. CDR3: CSAKPQGMNTEAFF. The CDR3 DNA sequence: TGCAGCGCGAAACCACAGGGAATGAACACTGAAGCTTTCTTT.

The gene calls are TRBV14 and TRBJ2-1, with 9 bases matching TRBD2. CDR3 length equals 17 residues. CDR1 and CDR2 from the germline V gene are SGHDN and FVKESK. The V gene end was trimmed by 1 base and the J gene end by 4 bases; junction bases not matched to a gene: 8. The CDR3 DNA reads as TGTGCCAGCAGCCAAGGGGCCGGGACTAGCAGATACAATGAGCAGTTCTTC. This encodes CASSQGAGTSRYNEQFF.

The chain links TRBV9 to TRBJ2-1; D remains ambiguous. Germline assignment: CDR1 SGDLS and CDR2 YYNGEE. There are 15 residues in the CDR3. The V end lost 0 bases, the J end lost 1 base, and 8 bases lay between the germline ends. The CDR3 is CASSVGPSSYNEQFF. CDR3 DNA: TGTGCCAGCAGCGTAGGGCCGAGTTCCTACAATGAGCAGTTCTTC.

This clone was observed a single time. The chain recombines TRBV3-1 (or the pseudogene TRBV3-2) with TRBJ1-4; 9 nucleotides match TRBD1. Unmatched junction bases numbered 11, after V lost 5 bases and J lost 10 bases. The CDR3 extends over 15 amino acids. Germline values: CDR1 LGHDT, CDR2 YNNKEL (reference sequence). In DNA form, the CDR3 reads TGTGCCAGCAGCTATACGGGACAGGGCGCGGGAAAACTGTTTTTT. Protein product: CASSYTGQGAGKLFF.

CDR3: CASLPFSGGTGELFF. The CDR3 DNA follows: TGTGCCAGTCTACCCTTTTCTGGGGGCACCGGGGAGCTGTTTTTT. The chain carries TRBV19 and TRBJ2-2; tentatively, D is TRBD1 or TRBD2 (5 bases each). The CDR3 extends over 15 amino acids. Trimming cost V 8 bases and J 4 bases, with 17 bases left between them. Looked up from germline, CDR1 is LNHDA and CDR2 is SQIVND (reference sequence). The entire variable domain, with the rest obtained from reference TRBV19 and TRBJ2-2, is as follows: DGGITQSPKYLFRKEGQNVTLSCEQNLNHDAMYWYRQDPGQGLRLIYYSQIVNDFQKGDIAEGYSVSREKKESFPLTVTSAQKNPTAFYLCASLPFSGGTGELFFGEGSRLTVL.

This clone was detected only a few times. This sequence joins TRBV21-1 and TRBJ2-4; the tabulated D call, TRBD2, remains unverified against the DNA. TRBV21-1 counts as a pseudogene. CDR3 length: 16 residues. DNA for the CDR3: TGTGCCAGCAGCAAAGAACCGTCCCTAGGCAAAAACATTCAGTACTTC. It yields the protein CASSKEPSLGKNIQYF.

V gene TRBV6-5 combines with J gene TRBJ1-6, with no clear D. This CDR3 is built from 12 residues. Per germline, CDR1 MNHEY and CDR2 SVGAGI. Trimming stripped 7 bases from V and 8 bases from J, with 9 bases between. The CDR3 protein is CASTEVYSPLHF. The CDR3 region has the DNA TGTGCCAGCACGGAGGTTTATTCACCCCTCCACTTT.

This clone was found once. This chain connects TRBV5-1 to TRBJ1-2; 8 bases are a match to TRBD1. V was pared by 4 bases and J by 8 bases, with 13 bases of the junction left unmatched. The CDR3 has 15 residues. CDR1 and CDR2 from the germline V gene are SGHRS and YFSETQ. This chain's CDR3 is CASSEPGTGSYGYTF. In DNA form, the CDR3 reads TGCGCCAGCAGCGAGCCCGGGACAGGTTCGTACGGCTACACCTTC. The entire variable domain, with the rest obtained from reference TRBV5-1 and TRBJ1-2, is as follows: KAGVTQTPRYLIKTRGQQVTLSCSPISGHRSVSWYQQTPGQGLQFLFEYFSETQRNKGNFPGRFSGRQFSNSRSEMNVSTLELGDSALYLCASSEPGTGSYGYTFGSGTRLTVV.

V usage is TRBV6-5 and J usage is TRBJ1-5; no clear D. The V end was cut by 2 bases, the J end by 6 bases, with 14 bases between. The CDR3 extends over 15 amino acids. The germline gives CDR1 MNHEY, CDR2 SVGAGI. CDR3 nucleotide sequence: TGTGCCAGCAGTTACGGCTTACCAGGAGGTCAGCCCCAGCATTTT. Its translation is CASSYGLPGGQPQHF.

The V and J genes are TRBV10-3 and TRBJ2-1, with 9 bases fitting TRBD2. The CDR3 has 16 amino acids. CDR1 is ENHRY and CDR2 is SYGVKD in the germline V gene. J gave up 4 bases and V 5 bases, and 9 bases lay outside the gene matches. CDR3 sequence reads: CAISRAGGLVYNEQFF. CDR3 coding DNA: TGTGCCATCAGTCGGGCGGGAGGGTTAGTATACAATGAGCAGTTCTTC.

V usage is TRBV3-1 (or the pseudogene TRBV3-2) and J usage is TRBJ1-6; unclear D gene. The CDR3 totals 14 residues. With 0 bases removed from V and 6 bases from J, the gap between germline ends came to 6 bases. Germline CDR1 and CDR2: LGHDT and YNNKEL (reference sequence). DNA of the CDR3: TGTGCCAGCAGCCAAGATTGGGGTAATTCACCCCTCCACTTT. Protein sequence: CASSQDWGNSPLHF.

This clone came up a few times. V and J are TRBV24-1 and TRBJ2-1; tentatively, D is TRBD1 (8 bases). The V end lost 3 bases, the J end lost 6 bases, and 11 bases lay between the germline ends. This CDR3 is built from 14 residues. Germline V lookup: CDR1 KGHDR, CDR2 SFDVKD. In DNA form, the CDR3 reads TGTGCCACCAGTGATACAGGGGGGGTCAATGAGCAGTTCTTC. Encoded protein: CATSDTGGVNEQFF.

This clone was counted once. The chain carries TRBV29-1 and TRBJ1-1; no reliable D call. The germline V and J ends were trimmed by 7 bases and 1 base, with 16 bases remaining between them. This CDR3 contains 14 residues. Germline CDR1 is SQVTM and CDR2 is ANQGSEA. CDR3 sequence reads: CSGLLHHSNTEAFF. DNA of the CDR3: TGCAGCGGCCTTCTACACCATTCGAACACTGAAGCTTTCTTT.

The chain couples TRBV28 to TRBJ1-1; D is unclear. This CDR3 region has 13 residues. Trimming removed 1 base at V and 1 base at J, with 4 bases between. Per the germline V gene, CDR1 is MDHEN and CDR2 is SYDVKM. The CDR3 sequence is CASSLLQNTEAFF. The DNA for the CDR3 is TGTGCCAGCAGTTTATTGCAGAACACTGAAGCTTTCTTT.

Details on this clone: A junction end diverges from the germline sequence, so it may reflect a read error. The chain couples TRBV7-7 to TRBJ2-5; D not resolved. The V gene's germline CDR1 is SSHAT and CDR2 FNYEAQ (reference sequence). The CDR3 has 15 amino acids. Written as DNA, the CDR3 is TGTGCTAGCAGCCCGGTAGGTGAGCGACCAGAGACCCAGTACTTC. This gives the protein CASSPVGERPETQYF.